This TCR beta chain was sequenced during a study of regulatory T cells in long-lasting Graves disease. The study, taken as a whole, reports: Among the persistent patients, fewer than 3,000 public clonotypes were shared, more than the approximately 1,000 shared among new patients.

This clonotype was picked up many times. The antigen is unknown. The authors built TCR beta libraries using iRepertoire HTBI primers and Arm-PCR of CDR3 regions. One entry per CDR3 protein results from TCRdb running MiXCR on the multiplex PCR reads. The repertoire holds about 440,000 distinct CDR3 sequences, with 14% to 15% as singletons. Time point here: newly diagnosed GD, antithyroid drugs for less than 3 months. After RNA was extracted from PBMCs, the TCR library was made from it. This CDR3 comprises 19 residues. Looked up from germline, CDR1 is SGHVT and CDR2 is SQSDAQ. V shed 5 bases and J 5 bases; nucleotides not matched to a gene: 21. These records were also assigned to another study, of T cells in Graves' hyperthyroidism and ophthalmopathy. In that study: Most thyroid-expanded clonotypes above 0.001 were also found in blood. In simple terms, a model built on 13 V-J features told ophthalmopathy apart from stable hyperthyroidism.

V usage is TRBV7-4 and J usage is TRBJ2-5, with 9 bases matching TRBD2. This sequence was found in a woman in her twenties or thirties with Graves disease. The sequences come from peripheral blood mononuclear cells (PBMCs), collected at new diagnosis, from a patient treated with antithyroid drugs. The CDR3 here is CASSPLIFMSLAGSETQYF. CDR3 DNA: TGTGCCAGCAGCCCGCTTATTTTTATGAGCCTAGCGGGAAGTGAGACCCAGTACTTC.